The clone carrying this T cell receptor beta chain was seen once. Germline trimming cut 11 bases from V and 5 bases from J; bases unmatched to any gene: 7. Germline-derived CDR1 and CDR2 are MNHEY and SVGAGI. The CDR3 is 13 residues long. Sequenced by immunoSEQ multiplex PCR; TCRdb stores in-frame clones only, minus some. Here the sample spans 300,000 to 350,000 clones, 87% being singletons. The data were taken from a study of blood T cell repertoires in COVID-19. This chain joins TRBV6-5 and TRBJ2-3; 10 positions agree with TRBD1. Sequencing was performed on peripheral blood. The sequence was obtained from a man under 40 with COVID-19, enrolled during active disease. The CDR3 here is CAGDRGRGDTQYF. For the CDR3, the DNA is TGTGCCGGCGACAGGGGGCGCGGAGATACGCAGTATTTT.